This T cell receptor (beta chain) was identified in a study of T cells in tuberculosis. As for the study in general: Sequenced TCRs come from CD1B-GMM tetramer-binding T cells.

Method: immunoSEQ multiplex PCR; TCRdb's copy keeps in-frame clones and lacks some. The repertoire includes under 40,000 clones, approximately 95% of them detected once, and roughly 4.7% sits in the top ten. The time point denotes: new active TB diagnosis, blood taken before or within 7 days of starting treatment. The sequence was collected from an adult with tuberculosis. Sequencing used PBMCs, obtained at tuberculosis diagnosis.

The CDR3 sequence: CASSFIAGYNEQFF. CDR3 bases: TGCGCCAGCAGCTTTATAGCGGGGTACAATGAGCAGTTCTTC. The chain couples TRBV5-1 to TRBJ2-1, with 8 bases matching TRBD2. Germline V lookup: CDR1 SGHRS, CDR2 YFSETQ. V trimming: 2 bases; J trimming: 4 bases; junction bases outside the gene matches: 2. The CDR3 contains 14 residues.